Below, 7 T cell receptor beta chains from the same sample are listed, as sequenced in a study of response to subunit inactivated influenza vaccine. A single record per CDR3 protein comes from TCRdb applying MiXCR to the RT-PCR reads. The sample gives under 550,000 distinct CDR3 sequences, approximately 7.6% of which show up once; 10% to 15% is in the top ten. Sequenced material: PBMCs from blood, taken around 25 months after vaccination. These receptors were taken from a man aged 50 to 75 who received an inactivated influenza vaccine.

This clonotype was seen many times. This rearrangement joins TRBV5-1 to TRBJ2-1, with 12 bases that match TRBD2. This CDR3 spans 15 amino acids. J was trimmed by 7 bases and V by 0 bases; bases with no gene match: 2. Germline CDR1 SGHRS, CDR2 YFSETQ. The CDR3 coding sequence is TGCGCCAGCAGCTTGGATACTAGCGGGGGGAATGAGCAGTTCTTC. This gives the protein CASSLDTSGGNEQFF.

Many counts were recorded for this clonotype. The chain couples TRBV4-3 to TRBJ2-2; TRBD1 agrees at 7 bases. Germline trimming cut 2 bases from V and 6 bases from J; bases unmatched to any gene: 6. This CDR3 is 15 amino acids long. From germline, CDR1 is LGHNA and CDR2 YSLEER. As DNA, the CDR3 is TGCGCCAGCAGCCAAACAGGGGTCGGGGCCGGGGAGCTGTTTTTT. Residues: CASSQTGVGAGELFF.

This clonotype was observed many times. The J gene is TRBJ2-1, the V gene TRBV12-3 or TRBV12-4; D might be TRBD1 (6 bases). The CDR3 is 13 amino acids. Trimming cost V 2 bases and J 10 bases, with 12 bases left between them. The DNA for the CDR3 is TGTGCCAGCAGTTTACATGGGGGCGTAGAGCAGTTCTTC. Translating gives CASSLHGGVEQFF.

This clonotype has a handful of counts. J is TRBJ2-7 and V is TRBV4-1; TRBD1 is a possible D gene (5 bases). V lost 1 base, J lost 2 bases, and 12 bases lay in between. The CDR3 has 15 amino acids. Germline V gene data show CDR1 as MGHRA and CDR2 as YSYEKL. The CDR3 sequence: CASSQVRQTTYEQYF. CDR3 nucleotide sequence: TGCGCCAGCAGCCAAGTCCGACAGACGACCTACGAGCAGTACTTC.

This clonotype showed up many times. This chain connects TRBV11-3 to TRBJ2-2; possible D gene TRBD1, 6 bases. V shed 3 bases and J shed 6 bases, with 17 bases lying between them. This CDR3 spans 16 amino acids. In germline, CDR1 is SGHNT, CDR2 YENEEA. CDR3 DNA: TGTGCCAGCAGCTTGCAGGGGCAGAGTTTCCCCGGGGAGCTGTTTTTT. This codes for CASSLQGQSFPGELFF.

CDR3 in DNA: TGCAGTGCTAGAGACGGACTAGCCGCGTCAGATACGCAGTATTTT. Residues: CSARDGLAASDTQYF. J is TRBJ2-3 and V is TRBV20-1; 8 bases fit TRBD2. The V gene's germline CDR1 is DFQATT and CDR2 SNEGSKA (reference sequence). CDR3 length: 15 amino acids. With 0 bases clipped from V and 4 bases from J, the junction kept 6 bases outside the gene matches.

This clonotype was picked up a small number of times. The chain links TRBV7-2 to TRBJ2-7; the D is unclear. This CDR3 contains 13 residues. Germline V gives CDR1 SGHTA, CDR2 FQGNSA. Trimming cost V 3 bases and J 2 bases, with 8 bases left between them. In DNA, the CDR3 is TGTGCCAGCAGCTTGGGCGAGGCCTACGAGCAGTACTTC. It is translated as CASSLGEAYEQYF.